This TCR beta chain came from a study of T-cell reconstitution after alpha-beta-depleted transplantation in children. The table lists this clonotype with a few counts. Preparation of the TCRbeta library was carried out with unique molecular identifiers. Using its own MiXCR run on the PCR reads, TCRdb lists one record per CDR3 protein. The sample records approximately 400,000 distinct CDR3 sequences, 16% being singletons. The CDR3 has 16 residues. Germline V gives CDR1 KGHDR, CDR2 SFDVKD. The J segment lost 5 bases and the V segment lost 5 bases, leaving 8 bases of the junction unmatched. V usage is TRBV24-1 and J usage is TRBJ2-1; 10 bases are a match to TRBD1. The sequencing used PBMCs, mostly from graft donor cells, collected 360 days after TCRalphabeta/CD19-depleted stem cell transplant. The TCR sequence derives from a boy in the first two years of life who had a stem cell transplant for Wiskott-Aldrich syndrome, so the T cells may come from the graft donor. This chain's CDR3 is CATSANDRGLNNEQFF. CDR3 DNA sequence: TGTGCCACCAGTGCCAATGACAGGGGGCTGAACAATGAGCAGTTCTTC.